This TCR beta chain was recorded in a study of T cell responses to AZD1222 COVID-19 vaccine. The CDR3 has 16 amino acids. Trimming left V 3 bases short and J 1 base short, with 10 bases between. Germline V gene data show CDR1 as LNHDA and CDR2 as SQIVND (reference sequence). Here immunoSEQ multiplex PCR was the method, and the copy in TCRdb shows in-frame clones only, minus some. The sample carries some 130,000 clones, about nine tenths recorded once. The study's findings and limits: Only a handful of AZD1222 recipients were seropositive at baseline. Spike-wide coverage was observed for vaccine-associated CD4 TCRs, with dominant responses at 160-218 and 743-854.

For this clone: What it binds is not known.

The chain joins TRBV19 to TRBJ2-6, with D perhaps TRBD2 (6 bases). Sequences were derived from peripheral blood, sampled on day 0 of AZD1222 vaccination. The sequence came from an adult in good health. This chain's CDR3 is CASSMEGRSGANVLTF. The CDR3 DNA is TGTGCCAGTAGTATGGAGGGCCGGTCTGGGGCCAACGTCCTGACTTTC.